This T cell receptor (beta chain) was found in a study of T cell responses to AZD1222 COVID-19 vaccine. This CDR3 comprises 16 residues. Germline trimming cut 0 bases from V and 6 bases from J; bases unmatched to any gene: 8. Germline CDR1 and CDR2: SGHRS and YFSETQ. The method was immunoSEQ multiplex PCR; TCRdb's version includes in-frame clones alone and lacks a portion of them. This table has approximately 150,000 clones, approximately 91% appearing once. The sample in question was peripheral blood, obtained 28 days after the second AZD1222 dose. The clonotype comes from an adult who received the AZD1222 COVID-19 vaccine. V gene TRBV5-1 combines with J gene TRBJ2-1; 8 bases map to TRBD2. The CDR3 coding sequence is TGCGCCAGCAGCTTGGAGGTAGCGGGATACCTCAATGAGCAGTTCTTC. Protein: CASSLEVAGYLNEQFF.